This is a list of T cell receptor beta chains from one sample in a study of blood T cell repertoires in COVID-19. Generated by immunoSEQ multiplex PCR, the TCRdb table keeps only in-frame clones and is missing some. The table has fewer than 250,000 clones, around 90% seen once. Sequenced material: peripheral blood. Source of these receptors: a man in his thirties or forties with COVID-19, enrolled during active disease. The conserved cysteine and the conserved F or W are not part of the CDR3 here.

TRBJ1-1	TRBV29-1	STRGARVAERNTEAF
TRBJ1-2	TRBV28	ASSGPGNGYT
TRBJ1-1	TRBV5-1	ASRKLTGLNTEAF
TRBJ2-7	TRBV11-2	ASSVDRGRQQY
TRBJ2-3	TRBV5-1	ASSLGTSGWATDTQY
TRBJ2-6	TRBV27	ASTSKQGAGLGSGANVLT
TRBJ2-1	TRBV6-2/TRBV6-3	ASSWTGYYNEQF
TRBJ1-2	TRBV6-7	ASSPLRDISNYGYT
TRBJ1-6	TRBV6-5	ASGTSDRINSPLH
TRBJ1-2	TRBV3-1/TRBV3-2	ASSPSRDRKEGYT
TRBJ2-7	TRBV20-1	SASGIRVIYEQY
TRBJ1-1	TRBV19	ASSPRHVQNTEAF
TRBJ2-1	TRBV5-1	ASSLDGEAYNEQF
TRBJ1-1	TRBV6-6	ASSYSGGNTEAF
TRBJ2-2	TRBV6-6	ASRDRGRGTGELF
TRBJ2-2	TRBV7-3	ASSLASGTGELF
TRBJ1-1	TRBV9	ASSEPQWAPNTEAF
TRBJ2-1	TRBV27	ASSSTTENNEQF
TRBJ1-4	TRBV5-1	ASSLGATEKLF
TRBJ1-1	TRBV7-9	ASSLASRSPEAF
TRBJ1-6	TRBV27	ASSLQGSPLH
TRBJ1-1	TRBV7-9	ASSLEAGHTEAF
TRBJ1-6	TRBV12-3/TRBV12-4	ASRGGLDSPLH
TRBJ1-3	TRBV7-9	ASSRDGSGNTIY
TRBJ2-5	TRBV6-1	ASSEKGSGGPRETQY
TRBJ2-5	TRBV12-3/TRBV12-4	ASSVQFETQY
TRBJ2-2	TRBV2	ASSVATSAPNTGELF
TRBJ2-5	TRBV19	ASTPGSTNQETQY
TRBJ1-6	TRBV5-1	ASSRQRNSPLH
TRBJ2-7	TRBV5-6	ASSPSHRYEQY
TRBJ1-4	TRBV4-1	ASSQVPGTTNEKLF
TRBJ2-3	TRBV29-1	SVESWSSGVPERGQY
TRBJ2-7	TRBV9	ASSVSPGSVDEQY
TRBJ2-5	TRBV15	ATSREVLAGGETQY
TRBJ1-2	TRBV9	ASSVGQYGYT
TRBJ2-5	TRBV11-2	ASSPLAGGGETQY
TRBJ1-4	TRBV7-9	ASSLEGLGEKLF
TRBJ2-7	TRBV30	AWSRDKNYEQY
TRBJ1-1	TRBV2	ASSEARRGTEAF
TRBJ2-5	TRBV6-6	ASNLARGGQETQY
TRBJ1-3	TRBV11-2	ASSFQSGTSGNTIY
TRBJ2-7	TRBV5-6	ASSWTSTVEQY
TRBJ2-7	TRBV27	ASSQGRGYGEQY
TRBJ2-3	TRBV5-1	ASSLTTGVGGDTQY
TRBJ1-4	TRBV10-3	AITGGINEKLF
TRBJ1-5	TRBV12-3/TRBV12-4	ASTGTGEQPQH
TRBJ1-2	TRBV6-5	ASRPTGDRGYT
TRBJ1-1	TRBV3-1/TRBV3-2	ASSQAGSEAF
TRBJ2-7	TRBV12-5	ASDQQGGQQY
TRBJ2-7	TRBV5-1	ASSSVPGQGLQPYEQY
TRBJ1-2	TRBV6-5	ASSPPGRDYGYT
TRBJ1-3	TRBV9	ASSRATGGKSGNTIY
TRBJ2-2	TRBV3-1/TRBV3-2	ASSWDRGGGELF
TRBJ2-1	TRBV18	ASVLATGGESEQF
TRBJ1-2	TRBV6-5	ASSIGGTAVGYT
TRBJ1-2	TRBV30	ALKRVYGYT
TRBJ2-3	TRBV2	ASNFRGTLTDTQY